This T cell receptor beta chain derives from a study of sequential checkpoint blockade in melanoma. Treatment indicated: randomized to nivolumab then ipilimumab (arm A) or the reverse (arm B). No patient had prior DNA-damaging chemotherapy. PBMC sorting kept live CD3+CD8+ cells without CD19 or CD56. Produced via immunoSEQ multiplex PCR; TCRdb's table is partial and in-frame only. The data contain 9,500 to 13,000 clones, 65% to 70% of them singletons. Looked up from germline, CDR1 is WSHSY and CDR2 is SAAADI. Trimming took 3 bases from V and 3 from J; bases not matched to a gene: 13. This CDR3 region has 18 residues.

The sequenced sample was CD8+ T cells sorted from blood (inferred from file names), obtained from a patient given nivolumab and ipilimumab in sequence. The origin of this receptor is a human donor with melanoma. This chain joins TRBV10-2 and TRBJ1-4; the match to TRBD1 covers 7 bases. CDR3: CASSDPDRAKGANEKLFF. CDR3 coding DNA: TGCGCCAGCAGTGACCCAGACAGGGCAAAGGGGGCTAATGAAAAACTGTTTTTT.